The next 16 T cell receptor beta chains were all read from a single sample in a study of blood T cells in healthy people across ages. Through a sample-barcoded 5' primer and a J-beta primer mix, a second PCR was run for about 7 to 12 cycles. A single record per CDR3 protein comes from TCRdb applying MiXCR to the 5' RACE reads. The sample includes about 1,500,000 distinct CDR3 sequences, approximately 40% seen only once; the top ten take roughly 7.9%. The sequencing sample was made of blood. These receptors all come from a woman between 18 and 29 years old in good health.

In this sample, this clonotype turned up once. V gene TRBV7-9 combines with J gene TRBJ2-5, with D perhaps TRBD2 (5 bases). Germline V gene data show CDR1 as SEHNR and CDR2 as FQNEAQ (reference sequence). The CDR3 length is 14 residues. The ends were cut back, 5 bases at V and 5 bases at J, with 15 bases in the middle. The chain's CDR3 is CASSPRDLRETQYF. The CDR3 region has the DNA TGTGCCAGCAGCCCCCGGGATCTTCGGGAGACCCAGTACTTC.

The V and J genes are TRBV10-3 and TRBJ2-7; 10 nucleotides match TRBD2. The CDR3 extends over 15 amino acids. CDR1 is ENHRY and CDR2 is SYGVKD in the germline V gene. The V gene end was trimmed by 1 base and the J gene end by 7 bases; junction bases not matched to a gene: 7. Here the CDR3 DNA reads TGTGCCATCAGTGAGTTCAGCGGGAGGGTCAATGAGCAGTACTTC. Protein product: CAISEFSGRVNEQYF.

The chain links TRBV20-1 to TRBJ2-7; TRBD2 agrees at 8 bases. The CDR3 is 16 amino acids. Germline lookup yields CDR1 DFQATT and CDR2 SNEGSKA (reference sequence). The V segment lost 0 bases and the J segment 3 bases; nucleotides outside the gene matches: 10. The CDR3 loop reads CSARDTAGASYYEQYF. The DNA for the CDR3 is TGCAGTGCTAGAGATACAGCGGGAGCTTCATACTACGAGCAGTACTTC.

The V and J genes are TRBV20-1 and TRBJ2-1; 9 bases are a match to TRBD2. The V gene's germline CDR1 is DFQATT and CDR2 SNEGSKA (reference sequence). The V and J ends lost 0 bases and 5 bases, in that order; junction bases with no gene match: 5. This CDR3 comprises 15 residues. CDR3 in amino acids: CSARDAGGRDNEQFF. The CDR3 coding sequence is TGCAGTGCTAGAGATGCGGGAGGGAGGGACAATGAGCAGTTCTTC.

This clonotype was found a few times. V and J are TRBV3-1 and TRBJ2-1; the D is unclear. Germline V gene lookup returns CDR1 LGHDT and CDR2 YNNKEL (reference sequence). Trimming left V 8 bases short and J 10 bases short, with 21 bases between. The CDR3 totals 14 residues. CDR3 loop: CASSPVNTALEQFF. CDR3 nucleotide sequence: TGTGCCAGCTCTCCGGTGAACACGGCATTGGAGCAGTTCTTC.

This clonotype was picked up one time. The chain combines TRBV20-1 with TRBJ2-5; 10 bases align to TRBD2. Trimming removed 4 bases from V and 0 bases from J; junction bases left unmatched: 8. Germline V lookup: CDR1 DFQATT, CDR2 SNEGSKA (reference sequence). The CDR3 covers 16 residues. This CDR3 is CSAKYTSGADQETQYF. CDR3 in DNA: TGCAGTGCTAAATATACTAGCGGGGCCGACCAAGAGACCCAGTACTTC.

This clonotype was detected only a few times. V gene TRBV4-1 combines with J gene TRBJ2-1, with 12 bases aligning to TRBD2. Germline CDR1 MGHRA, CDR2 YSYEKL. The CDR3 spans 21 residues. V shed 0 bases and J 0 bases; nucleotides not matched to a gene: 12. The CDR3, as DNA: TGCGCCAGCAGCCAAGAATCCCCACTAGCGGGAGGCCCCAACTCCTACAATGAGCAGTTCTTC. Its translation: CASSQESPLAGGPNSYNEQFF.

Only a few counts were recorded for this clonotype. DNA of the CDR3: TGTGCCATCAGTGAGTCGACCGGGCAGGGCAATTCACCCCTCCACTTT. Translated: CAISESTGQGNSPLHF. The chain employs TRBV10-3 and TRBJ1-6, with D perhaps TRBD1 (5 bases). CDR3 length equals 16 residues. Trimming removed 0 bases from V and 7 bases from J, with 13 bases in between. Germline values: CDR1 ENHRY, CDR2 SYGVKD.

The chain links TRBV7-2 to TRBJ2-4; 15 bases align to TRBD2. The assigned J gene may be wrong: the sequence end matches TRBJ2-7 better. Germline V gene sequence: CDR1 SGHTA, CDR2 FQGNSA. This CDR3 region has 18 residues. CDR3 in amino acids: CASSSNGLAGGPLNEQYF. CDR3 in DNA: TGTGCCAGCAGCTCCAACGGACTAGCGGGAGGGCCCCTCAACGAGCAGTACTTC.

Only a few counts were recorded for this clonotype. The chain couples TRBV27 to TRBJ2-5, with 12 bases lining up with TRBD2. Per the germline V gene, CDR1 is MNHEY and CDR2 is SMNVEV (reference sequence). The CDR3 covers 19 residues. The V and J ends lost 3 bases and 4 bases, in that order; junction bases with no gene match: 15. The CDR3 protein is CASSLDPGVGLAGLETQYF. The CDR3 nucleotides read TGTGCCAGCAGTTTGGACCCAGGCGTCGGACTAGCGGGACTAGAGACCCAGTACTTC.

V gene TRBV7-3 combines with J gene TRBJ2-5; 8 bases line up with TRBD2. CDR1 is SGHTA and CDR2 is FQGTGA in the germline V gene. There are 16 residues in the CDR3. The V segment lost 4 bases and the J segment 13 bases; nucleotides outside the gene matches: 20. The CDR3 sequence: CASSSEGGRGGNERYF. DNA of the CDR3: TGTGCCAGCAGCTCAGAGGGCGGTCGGGGGGGCAATGAGCGGTACTTC.

The CDR3 here is CASSRTLKQGTTRSSYNEQFF. DNA of the CDR3: TGCGCCAGCAGCCGGACCCTGAAACAGGGCACCACCCGGAGCTCCTACAATGAGCAGTTCTTC. The genes are TRBV5-1 and TRBJ2-1; TRBD1 might be the D (6 bases). This CDR3 is 21 amino acids long. The ends were cut back, 4 bases at V and 0 bases at J, with 29 bases in the middle. Germline CDR1 SGHRS, CDR2 YFSETQ.

The chain is built from TRBV7-3 and TRBJ1-2, with a tentative D call TRBD1 (5 bases). Germline V gene sequence: CDR1 SGHTA, CDR2 FQGTGA. V dropped 6 bases and J dropped 4 bases, with 24 bases sitting between them. This CDR3 is 17 amino acids long. The DNA of the CDR3 is TGTGCCAGCAGATTTGGTCCCGTCCACGGACACTTCTATGGCTACACCTTC. Translating gives CASRFGPVHGHFYGYTF.

The chain uses TRBV30 and TRBJ1-1; no reliable D call. Trimming left V 0 bases short and J 11 bases short, with 10 bases between. This CDR3 region has 11 residues. Germline CDR1 and CDR2: GTSNPN and SVGIG (reference sequence). For the CDR3, the DNA is TGTGCCTGGAGTGTACCGACCGGGGCTTTCTTT. Amino acids: CAWSVPTGAFF.

CDR3 nucleotide sequence: TGTGCCAGCAGCCCCAACAGAATAGCTAACTATGGCTACACCTTC. Translated: CASSPNRIANYGYTF. This chain uses TRBV28 with TRBJ1-2, with no clear D. The germline CDR1 and CDR2 sequences are MDHEN and SYDVKM. Trimming removed 6 bases at V and 0 bases at J, with 14 bases between. The CDR3 spans 15 residues.

The gene calls are TRBV5-6 and TRBJ1-2; a possible D gene is TRBD1 (5 bases). Trimming cost V 0 bases and J 8 bases, with 11 bases left between them. CDR3 size: 13 residues. The germline CDR1 and CDR2 sequences are SGHDT and YYEEEE. The CDR3 region has the DNA TGTGCCAGCAGCTTGGTATCTCGGGGCGGCTACACCTTC. This encodes CASSLVSRGGYTF.